One T cell receptor beta chain is described in this entry. The antigen remains undetermined. This sample stems from a study of PD-L1 blockade in urothelial cancer. About the study: Male sex and bladder-origin urothelial cancer were recorded for about 90% of the roughly 29 patients. T cells numbered a median of 141,255 in the blood samples.

Using immunoSEQ multiplex PCR, the repertoire was profiled, and TCRdb retains in-frame clones only, with some absent. Of fewer than 40,000 clones listed, 75% to 95% were seen once; the top ten hold around 8%. The study's findings and limits: Patients with durable benefit had greater blood expansion of tumor-associated TCR clones 3 weeks into treatment. Lower than median blood TCR clonality before treatment predicted better survival.

The CDR3 is made up of 13 amino acids. J is TRBJ2-7 and V is TRBV21-1; TRBD2, the table's D call, lacks a check against the DNA. TRBV21-1 is tagged as a pseudogene. This clonotype was obtained from a man between 65 and 85 years old with urothelial cancer. Material: PBMCs, obtained around atezolizumab (anti-PD-L1) treatment. CDR3 region: CASSKAGWYEQYF. CDR3 DNA: TGTGCCAGCAGCAAAGCCGGGTGGTACGAGCAGTACTTC.